In its sample, the clone carrying this T cell receptor (beta chain) was seen many times. Its cognate antigen is unknown. CDR1 is SQVTM, CDR2 ANQGSEA, per germline. The CDR3 covers 12 residues. The V end lost 6 bases, the J end lost 2 bases, and 10 bases lay between the germline ends. The source material, RNA transcripts, was used to amplify TCR beta CDR3 regions. HTBI primers were used for first-round RT-PCR of the TCR CDR3. One entry per CDR3 protein, called by TCRdb with MiXCR from the multiplex PCR reads. The sample contains 350,000 to 400,000 distinct CDR3 sequences, about 20% of which appear only once. The sample is drawn from a study of T cells in Graves' hyperthyroidism and ophthalmopathy. Stable hyperthyroidism: no ophthalmopathy progression over 18 months of follow-up. Study results and limitations: Most thyroid clonotypes that were expanded above 0.001 also turned up in blood.

The sequence was obtained from a woman between 18 and 29 years old with Graves' hyperthyroidism. The material sequenced was blood. The genes are TRBV29-1 and TRBJ1-2; perhaps TRBD1 as D (6 bases). The CDR3 bases are TGCAGCGTCTCCGGGACAAACTATGGCTACACCTTC. Translated, it gives CSVSGTNYGYTF.